The clone carrying this TCR beta chain was recorded a few times. This CDR3 spans 16 amino acids. CDR1 is SGHNT and CDR2 is YYREEE in the germline V gene (reference sequence). Losses at the gene ends were 0 bases for V and 4 bases for J; bases not matched to a gene: 5. This sample was taken from a study of beta chain features in type 1 diabetes. Reverse transcribing all isolated RNA meant expressed TCRB transcripts were sequenced. Using immunoSEQ multiplex PCR, the repertoire was profiled, and TCRdb retains in-frame clones only, with some absent. The sample has 160,000 or so clones, 11% seen once. Sequencing used central memory CD4+ T cells from blood. The V gene is TRBV5-4, the J gene TRBJ1-1, with 11 positions matching TRBD1. The TCR sequence derives from a man between 18 and 35 years old in good health. CDR3 bases: TGTGCCAGCAGCTTGGCGGGACAGGGGGGGAGCACTGAAGCTTTCTTT. Translated, it gives CASSLAGQGGSTEAFF.